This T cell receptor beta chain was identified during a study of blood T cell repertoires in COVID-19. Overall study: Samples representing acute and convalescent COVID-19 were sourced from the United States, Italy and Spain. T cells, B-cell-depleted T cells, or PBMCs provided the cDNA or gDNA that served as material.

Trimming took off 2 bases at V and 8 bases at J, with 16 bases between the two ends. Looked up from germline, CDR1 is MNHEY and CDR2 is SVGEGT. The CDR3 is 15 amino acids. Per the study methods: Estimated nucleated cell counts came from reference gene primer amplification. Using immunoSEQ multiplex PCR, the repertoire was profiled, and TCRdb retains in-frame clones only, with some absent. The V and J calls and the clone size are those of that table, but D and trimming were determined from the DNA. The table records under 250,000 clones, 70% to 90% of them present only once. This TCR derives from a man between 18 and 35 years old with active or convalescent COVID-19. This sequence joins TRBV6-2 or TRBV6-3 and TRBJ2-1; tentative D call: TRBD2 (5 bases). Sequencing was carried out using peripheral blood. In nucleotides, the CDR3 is TGTGCCAGCAGTTACCCCGGACTGATTTTGGATGAGCAGTTCTTC. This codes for CASSYPGLILDEQFF.